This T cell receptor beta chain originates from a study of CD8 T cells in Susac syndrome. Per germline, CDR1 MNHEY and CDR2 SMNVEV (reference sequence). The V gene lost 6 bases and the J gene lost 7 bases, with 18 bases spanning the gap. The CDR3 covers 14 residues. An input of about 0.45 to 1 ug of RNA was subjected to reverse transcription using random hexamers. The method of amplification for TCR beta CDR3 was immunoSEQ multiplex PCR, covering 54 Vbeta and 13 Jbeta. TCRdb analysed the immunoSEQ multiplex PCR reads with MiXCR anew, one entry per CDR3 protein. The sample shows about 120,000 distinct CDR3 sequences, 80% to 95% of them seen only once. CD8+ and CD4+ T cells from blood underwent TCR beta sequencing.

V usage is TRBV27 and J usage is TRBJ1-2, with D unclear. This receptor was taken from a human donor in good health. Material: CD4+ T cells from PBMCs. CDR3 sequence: CASRPGSAMGGYTF. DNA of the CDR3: TGTGCCAGCAGGCCGGGGTCGGCCATGGGTGGCTACACCTTC.